Each of the 8 T cell receptor beta chains below was sequenced from the same sample in a study of Graves' ophthalmopathy and Graves' hyperthyroidism listed by TCRdb under 2018. Sequencing used an Illumina HiSeq 2000. For repertoire sequencing, the TCR beta CDR3 regions were amplified from RNA transcripts. The first round of RT-PCR was done with HTBI primers and the Qiagen OneStep RT-PCR kit, and was followed by a second round of multiplex PCR, then size selection and purification. TCRdb cleaned the public reads at Q25 with fastp, built clones with MiXCR and kept in-frame beta chains. Every entry covers one CDR3 protein and lists the most common genes and DNA from its rows. The sample data list 500,000 to 600,000 distinct CDR3 sequences, and about 40% of these were observed just once. Around 4.6% of the sample rests with the top ten. Sequencing used peripheral blood or thyroid tissue (not recorded which). These receptors all stem from an adult man with Graves' hyperthyroidism.

This clonotype was detected only a few times. A much larger clone lies one base from this, so it may be a read error. The CDR3 loop reads CASSAGQNSNQPQHF. In DNA, the CDR3 is TGTGCCAGCAGCGCGGGACAGAATAGCAATCAGCCCCAGCATTTT. The chain has TRBV2 and TRBJ1-5; 7 bases map to TRBD1. The CDR3 is 15 amino acids. Trimming cost V 6 bases and J 0 bases; bases outside gene matches: 5. Germline lookup yields CDR1 SNHLY and CDR2 FYNNEI.

This chain joins TRBV2 and TRBJ2-5; 9 bases are shared with TRBD2. The J call may be incorrect, as the DNA end agrees better with TRBJ2-1. The germline gives CDR1 SNHLY, CDR2 FYNNEI. The CDR3 is 16 amino acids. The CDR3 spells CASRGPSGDTQVKQFF. CDR3 DNA sequence: TGTGCCAGCCGGGGACCTAGCGGGGATACACAAGTTAAGCAGTTCTTC.

This clonotype was found many times. The genes are TRBV7-9 and TRBJ2-7; weak D call: TRBD1 (6 bases). Looked up from germline, CDR1 is SEHNR and CDR2 is FQNEAQ (reference sequence). The CDR3 covers 13 residues. V was pared by 6 bases and J by 0 bases, with 9 bases between. Here the CDR3 reads CASRDSYSYEQYF. In DNA form, the CDR3 reads TGTGCCAGCAGGGACAGCTACTCCTACGAGCAGTACTTC.

This clonotype was detected ten times or more. This chain joins TRBV5-1 and TRBJ1-6; unclear D gene. Germline CDR1 is SGHRS and CDR2 is YFSETQ. Trimming cost V 5 bases and J 0 bases, with 6 bases left between them. CDR3 length: 14 residues. The CDR3 bases are TGCGCCAGCAGGGAAAGCTCCTATAATTCACCCCTCCACTTT. This codes for CASRESSYNSPLHF.

This clonotype occurred many times. V is TRBV29-1 and J is TRBJ1-1; weak D call: TRBD1 (6 bases). Germline V lookup: CDR1 SQVTM, CDR2 ANQGSEA. This CDR3 has 10 residues. Between the trimmed V and J ends, which lost 3 bases and 10 bases, there was a span of 9 bases. The CDR3 DNA reads as TGCAGCGTTGACCAGGGGAGAGCTTTCTTT. Its protein product is CSVDQGRAFF.

V and J are TRBV6-5 and TRBJ1-4; tentatively, D is TRBD1 (5 bases). CDR1 and CDR2 (germline): MNHEY, SVGAGI. V lost 8 bases to trimming and J lost 4 bases, with 17 bases between them. The CDR3 is 15 residues long. The CDR3 nucleotides read TGTGCCAGCGAGTTGGCGGGACGGCATAATGAAAAACTGTTTTTT. Its protein product is CASELAGRHNEKLFF.

The V and J genes are TRBV9 and TRBJ2-7, with 9 bases matching TRBD1. The CDR3 extends over 15 amino acids. Losses at the gene ends were 5 bases for V and 4 bases for J; bases not matched to a gene: 10. CDR1 and CDR2 from the germline V gene are SGDLS and YYNGEE. The CDR3 is CASSEHRDRVYEQYF. DNA for the CDR3: TGTGCCAGCAGTGAACACCGGGACAGGGTTTACGAGCAGTACTTC.

The V and J genes are TRBV7-9 and TRBJ1-1; 10 positions agree with TRBD1. Germline-derived CDR1 and CDR2 are SEHNR and FQNEAQ (reference sequence). The ends lost 3 bases at V and 8 bases at J; junction bases unmatched: 9. The CDR3 loop spans 15 amino acids. CDR3 DNA sequence: TGTGCCAGCAGCTTCCGGGACAGGGGTTCCAGAGAAGCTTTCTTT. Translating gives CASSFRDRGSREAFF.